Listed here is a single T cell receptor (beta chain). Its antigen remains unidentified. These data originate in a study of breast tumors, draining lymph nodes, adjacent tissues. Overall study findings and caveats: Tumors had less TCR diversity than lymph nodes, more than nontumor tissue.

From the multiplex PCR reads, TCRdb called clonotypes with MiXCR, one entry per CDR3 protein. The data show fewer than 30,000 distinct CDR3 sequences, 60% to 75% seen once. Germline V CDR1 and CDR2: DFQATT, SNEGSKA (reference sequence). The CDR3 runs to 14 residues. V shed 6 bases and J shed 2 bases, with 17 bases lying between them. V gene TRBV20-1 combines with J gene TRBJ2-7; weak D call: TRBD1 (6 bases). What was sequenced was tumor-adjacent breast tissue. The receptor's source is a female donor with breast cancer. Some clones in this sample may be carry-over from other donors' samples. The CDR3 DNA reads as TGCAGTGCAAGGGGGAGAAGTGGTCCCTACGAGCAGTACTTC. Translating gives CSARGRSGPYEQYF.